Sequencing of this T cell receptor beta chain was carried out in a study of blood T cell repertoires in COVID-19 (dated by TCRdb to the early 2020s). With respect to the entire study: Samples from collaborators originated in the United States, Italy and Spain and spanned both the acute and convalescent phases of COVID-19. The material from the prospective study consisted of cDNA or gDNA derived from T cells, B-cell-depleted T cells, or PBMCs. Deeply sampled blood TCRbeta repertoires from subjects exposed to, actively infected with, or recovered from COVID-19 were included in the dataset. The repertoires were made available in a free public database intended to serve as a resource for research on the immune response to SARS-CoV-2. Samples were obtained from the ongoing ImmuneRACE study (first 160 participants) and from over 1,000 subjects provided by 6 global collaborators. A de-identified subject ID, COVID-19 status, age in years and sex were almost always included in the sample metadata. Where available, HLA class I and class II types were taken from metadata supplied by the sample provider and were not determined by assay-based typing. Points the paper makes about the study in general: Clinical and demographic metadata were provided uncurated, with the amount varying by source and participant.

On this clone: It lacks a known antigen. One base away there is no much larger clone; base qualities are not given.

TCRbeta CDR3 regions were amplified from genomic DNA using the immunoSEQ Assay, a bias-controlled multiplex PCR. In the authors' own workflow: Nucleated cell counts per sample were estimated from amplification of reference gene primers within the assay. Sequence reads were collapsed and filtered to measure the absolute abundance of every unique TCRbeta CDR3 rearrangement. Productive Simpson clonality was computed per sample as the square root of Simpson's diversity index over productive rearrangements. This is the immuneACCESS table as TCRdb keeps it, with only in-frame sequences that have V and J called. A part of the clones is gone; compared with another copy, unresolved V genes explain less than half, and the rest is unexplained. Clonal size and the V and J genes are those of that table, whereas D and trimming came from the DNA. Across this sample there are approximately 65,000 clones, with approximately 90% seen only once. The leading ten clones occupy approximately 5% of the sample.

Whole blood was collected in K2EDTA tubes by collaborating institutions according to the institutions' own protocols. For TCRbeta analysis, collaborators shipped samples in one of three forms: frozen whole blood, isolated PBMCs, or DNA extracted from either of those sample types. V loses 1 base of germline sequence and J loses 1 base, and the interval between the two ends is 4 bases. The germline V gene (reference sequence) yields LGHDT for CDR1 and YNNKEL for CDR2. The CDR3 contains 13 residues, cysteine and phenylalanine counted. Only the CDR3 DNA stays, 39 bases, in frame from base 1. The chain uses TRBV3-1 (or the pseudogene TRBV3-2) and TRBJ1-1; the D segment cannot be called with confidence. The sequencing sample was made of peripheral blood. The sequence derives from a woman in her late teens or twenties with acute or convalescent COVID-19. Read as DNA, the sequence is TGTGCCAGCAGCCAAGCCGGGAACACTGAAGCTTTCTTT. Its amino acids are CASSQAGNTEAFF.